This T cell receptor (beta chain) was sequenced during a study of OX40 agonist ivuxolimab in advanced cancers. This table comes from immunoSEQ multiplex PCR, and its TCRdb copy is limited to in-frame clones, with some not included. The profile covers roughly 100,000 clones, with 95% to 96% appearing a single time and around 2% taken by the ten largest. Germline V gene data show CDR1 as MDHEN and CDR2 as SYDVKM. The CDR3 has 16 residues. V lost 4 bases and J lost 1; bases outside the gene matches: 8. The chain links TRBV28 to TRBJ2-7, with 9 bases that match TRBD2. The clonotype was recovered from an adult with an advanced solid tumor such as melanoma, head and neck, liver or kidney cancer. The source material was CD4+ or CD8+ T cells sorted from blood, sampled in a trial of the OX40 agonist ivuxolimab. The DNA of the CDR3 is TGTGCCAGCAGTTCCATGGCGGGGGGGCCTTCCTACGAGCAGTACTTC. This codes for CASSSMAGGPSYEQYF.